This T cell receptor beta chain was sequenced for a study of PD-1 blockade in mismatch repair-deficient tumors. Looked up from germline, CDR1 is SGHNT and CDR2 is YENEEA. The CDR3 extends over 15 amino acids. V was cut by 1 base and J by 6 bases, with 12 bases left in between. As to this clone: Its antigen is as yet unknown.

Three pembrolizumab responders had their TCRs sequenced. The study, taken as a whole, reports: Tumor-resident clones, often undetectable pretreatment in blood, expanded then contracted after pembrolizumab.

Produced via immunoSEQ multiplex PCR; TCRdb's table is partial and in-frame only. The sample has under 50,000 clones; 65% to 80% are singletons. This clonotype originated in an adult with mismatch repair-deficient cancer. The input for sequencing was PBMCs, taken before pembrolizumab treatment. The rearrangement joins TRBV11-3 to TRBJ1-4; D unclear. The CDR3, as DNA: TGTGCCAGCAGCTTAGGAGGGAAGAAAGATGAAAAACTGTTTTTT. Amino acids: CASSLGGKKDEKLFF.